What follows are 3 T cell receptor beta chains derived from one specimen sequenced in a study of T cell changes during pregnancy in multiple sclerosis. Repertoires were generated with immunoSEQ multiplex PCR, while TCRdb's copy carries only in-frame clones and drops some. The sample yields 90,000 or so clones, under 95% seen once. Sequenced here: peripheral blood, sampled in the first trimester of pregnancy. Receptors were obtained from a female donor with multiple sclerosis, enrolled in a pregnancy study.

The chain employs TRBV7-2 and TRBJ2-3; 7 bases line up with TRBD2. CDR3 length: 15 residues. The trim removed 5 bases at V and 6 bases at J, leaving 11 bases unmatched. CDR1 and CDR2 (germline): SGHTA, FQGNSA. CDR3 loop: CASSHTAGRWDTQYF. CDR3 in DNA: TGTGCCAGCAGCCATACCGCCGGGAGGTGGGATACGCAGTATTTT.

This chain joins TRBV18 and TRBJ2-7; maybe TRBD2 (6 bases). This CDR3 contains 14 residues. Germline CDR1 reads KGHSH; CDR2 reads LQKENI. Deletions cut 6 bases from V and 7 bases from J, with 19 bases between. CDR3 protein: CASSQGLSVREQYF. CDR3 DNA sequence: TGTGCCAGCTCCCAAGGACTAAGCGTGAGGGAGCAGTACTTC.

This chain links TRBV30 with TRBJ2-4; D remains ambiguous. Germline assignment: CDR1 GTSNPN and CDR2 SVGIG (reference sequence). The V end was cut by 5 bases, the J end by 0 bases, with 8 bases between. The CDR3 runs to 13 residues. CDR3 nucleotides: TGTGCCTGGGGCCGTGAAGCCAAAAACATTCAGTACTTC. It codes for CAWGREAKNIQYF.